A single sample gave rise to the 3 T cell receptor beta chains below, sequenced in a study of blood T cell repertoires in COVID-19. TCRdb keeps only in-frame clones here, not all; method: immunoSEQ multiplex PCR. The sample records about 270,000 clones, roughly nine tenths being singletons. Sequencing was carried out using PBMCs or T cells enriched from blood (not recorded which). The receptors were sampled from a woman in her forties or fifties who had recovered from COVID-19.

The chain has TRBV6-5 and TRBJ2-7, with 14 bases aligning to TRBD2. The CDR3 consists of 15 residues. In germline, CDR1 is MNHEY, CDR2 SVGAGI. V trimming: 2 bases; J trimming: 6 bases; junction bases outside the gene matches: 3. DNA of the CDR3: TGTGCCAGCAGTTACGGGACTAGCGGGAGTGGCGAGCAGTACTTC. This translates into CASSYGTSGSGEQYF.

V gene TRBV29-1 combines with J gene TRBJ2-5, with 16 bases aligning to TRBD2. The germline V gene encodes CDR1 SQVTM and CDR2 ANQGSEA. V lost 6 bases to trimming and J lost 6 bases; unmatched junction nucleotides: 10. The CDR3 is 16 amino acids. In DNA, the CDR3 is TGCAGCGTAGGGACTAGCGGGAGGGCTAGTGGAAAGACCCAGTACTTC. This gives the protein CSVGTSGRASGKTQYF.

The table lists this clone with a count of one. The chain is built from TRBV9 and TRBJ2-2, with TRBD2 matching 10 bases. Per the germline V gene, CDR1 is SGDLS and CDR2 is YYNGEE. Germline trimming cut 0 bases from V and 7 bases from J; bases unmatched to any gene: 12. There are 18 residues in the CDR3. CDR3 sequence reads: CASSVGLAGAAGFGELFF. The CDR3 DNA follows: TGTGCCAGCAGCGTAGGTCTAGCGGGAGCCGCTGGCTTCGGGGAGCTGTTTTTT. The entire variable domain, with the rest obtained from reference TRBV9 and TRBJ2-2, is as follows: DSGVTQTPKHLITATGQRVTLRCSPRSGDLSVYWYQQSLDQGLQFLIQYYNGEERAKGNILERFSAQQFPDLHSELNLSSLELGDSALYFCASSVGLAGAAGFGELFFGEGSRLTVL.